This T cell receptor beta chain was sequenced for a study of OX40 agonist ivuxolimab in advanced cancers. About the research overall: Ivuxolimab was administered intravenously to patients at 0.01 to 10 mg/kg every 2 weeks. General study points: CD4+ T cells averaged fewer expanded clones than CD8+ T cells.

The assay was immunoSEQ multiplex PCR, and TCRdb's table has in-frame clones only and misses some. Of 20,000 or so clones listed, roughly four fifths are singletons. About this clone: Its cognate antigen is unknown.

The germline CDR1 and CDR2 sequences are LGHNA and YSLEER. V lost 5 bases, J lost 6 bases, and 8 bases stayed unmatched. The CDR3 has 15 amino acids. The V call is TRBV4-3, the J call TRBJ1-4, with 8 bases that match TRBD1. The specimen comprised CD4+ or CD8+ T cells sorted from blood, sampled in a trial of the OX40 agonist ivuxolimab. The clonotype was recovered from an adult with an advanced solid tumor such as melanoma, head and neck, liver or kidney cancer. CDR3 region: CASSKTGTGDEKLFF. Written as DNA, the CDR3 is TGCGCCAGCAGCAAAACCGGGACAGGAGATGAAAAACTGTTTTTT.